This TCR beta chain comes out of a study of blood T cell repertoires in COVID-19. The wider study: T cells, B-cell-depleted T cells, or PBMCs supplied cDNA or gDNA.

Per the study methods: Amplification from reference gene primers served as the basis for estimated nucleated cell counts. Assay: immunoSEQ multiplex PCR; the TCRdb copy retains only in-frame clones and omits some. V and J calls and clone size are copied from that table; D and trimming were computed from the DNA. This table has 43,000 or so clones, roughly 80% appearing once. This clone showed up just a few times. The CDR3 has 14 residues. Germline trimming cut 9 bases from V and 4 bases from J; bases unmatched to any gene: 8. Germline V lookup: CDR1 LNHDA, CDR2 SQIVND (reference sequence). V gene TRBV19 combines with J gene TRBJ2-2, with 7 bases identical to TRBD2. The clonotype was recovered from a man aged 55-75 years with active COVID-19. Sequencing used peripheral blood. For the CDR3, the DNA is TGTGCCAGCTCCCGGGAGGTCCCCACCGGGGAGCTGTTTTTT. Its translation is CASSREVPTGELFF.